The clone carrying this T cell receptor beta chain was seen only a few times. Its matching antigen is unknown. This table comes from immunoSEQ multiplex PCR, and its TCRdb copy is limited to in-frame clones, with some not included. The profile covers around 80,000 clones, with under 75% appearing a single time and roughly 9.8% taken by the ten largest. This record comes from a study of radiotherapy plus CTLA-4 blockade in lung cancer. Study details: Objective response was observed in more than 15% of patients, and disease control in approximately 30%.

Lung cancer patients with chemo-refractory metastatic non-small-cell disease were given focal radiation plus CTLA-4 blockade with ipilimumab. This CDR3 has 15 residues. The germline gives CDR1 ENHRY, CDR2 SYGVKD. V was shortened by 0 bases and J by 5 bases, with 13 bases between the two germline ends. Study-level points and caveats: Radiotherapy with ipilimumab was followed by blood expansion of tumor-derived clones. Among reported predictors of response, early blood T cell clone dynamics with interferon-beta performed best.

The chain couples TRBV10-3 to TRBJ2-5; D unclear. The receptor's source is a human donor with non-small cell lung cancer whose response to radiotherapy plus ipilimumab could not be evaluated. This material consisted of peripheral blood, taken from a patient treated with radiotherapy plus ipilimumab. CDR3 sequence (DNA): TGTGCCATCAGTGAGTCGCCCTTCCTATGGGAGACCCAGTACTTC. The encoded protein is CAISESPFLWETQYF.